These T cell receptor beta chains were read from a single sample in a study of response to subunit inactivated influenza vaccine. MiXCR, run by TCRdb on the RT-PCR reads, gives a single entry per CDR3 protein. The sample includes about 570,000 distinct CDR3 sequences, roughly 10% of them seen just once. This sample also belongs to another study, concerning T cells expressing NK-cell markers.

The starting material was PBMCs from blood, obtained on the day of vaccination. These receptors all stem from a man between 50 and 59 years old who received an inactivated influenza vaccine. CDR3s include the opening cysteine and the closing phenylalanine or tryptophan. Fields, in order: D gene, clone size, J gene, V gene, CDR3 DNA, CDR3 protein. The D gene is left open where the match is weak. Size values are once, few and many counts, or a class for expanded clones, and some rows have none.

TRBD1 - TRBJ2-7 TRBV4-2 TGTGCCAGCAGCCAAGGACAGGGGGCAATCTCTCACGAGCAGTACTTC CASSQGQGAISHEQYF
- few TRBJ1-2 TRBV10-3 TGTGCCATCAGTGAGTCGGGGCAGTCTTTCTATGGCTACACCTTC CAISESGQSFYGYTF
TRBD2 - TRBJ2-1 TRBV3-1 TGTGCCAGCAGTCAAGGACTAGCGGGAACCTACAATGAGCAGTTCTTC CASSQGLAGTYNEQFF
- few TRBJ2-1 TRBV7-2 TGTGCCAGCAGCTTAGAACAGGTCCTTTTTTACAATGAGCAGTTCTTC CASSLEQVLFYNEQFF
TRBD2 - TRBJ2-3 TRBV24-1 TGTGCCACCAGTGCCGCACCGGGCGGGGGGAGCACAGATACGCAGTATTTT CATSAAPGGGSTDTQYF
- - TRBJ2-1 TRBV4-2 TGTGCCAGCAGCCAAGATTCTCTCGAGCAGTTCTTC CASSQDSLEQFF
- - TRBJ2-3 TRBV9 TGTGCCAGCAGCCCAGCAGGGTCCACAGATACGCAGTATTTT CASSPAGSTDTQYF
- many TRBJ2-1 TRBV12-3/TRBV12-4 TGTGCCAGCCGACCCATTTCTCCCTACAATGAGCAGTTCTTC CASRPISPYNEQFF
- few TRBJ1-1 TRBV29-1 TGCAGCGTTAGGTCTTTTACCGGGGTAAACACTGAAGCTTTCTTT CSVRSFTGVNTEAFF
TRBD1 - TRBJ2-5 TRBV28 TGTGCCAGCAGTTTGCCGGGACAGGGTCCTACCCAGTACTTC CASSLPGQGPTQYF
TRBD2 few TRBJ2-7 TRBV9 TGTGCCAGCAGCGTAGGCGGACTAGCAAGCTGGCGCGAGCAGTACTTC CASSVGGLASWREQYF
TRBD1 few TRBJ1-1 TRBV20-1 TGCAGTGCTACCCCGGGACAGATAATTAACACTGAAGCTTTCTTT CSATPGQIINTEAFF
TRBD2 many TRBJ2-1 TRBV5-5 TGTGCCAGCAGCCCCTCTAGCGGGAGGGCCGGGAATGAGCAGTTCTTC CASSPSSGRAGNEQFF
- - TRBJ2-3 TRBV5-1 TGCGCCAGCAGCTCTACAGGGAGGCCTCCCACAGATACGCAGTATTTT CASSSTGRPPTDTQYF
- few TRBJ2-7 TRBV9 TGTGCCAGCAGCGCGGGACACGGCGAGGGCTACGAGCAGTACTTC CASSAGHGEGYEQYF
- many TRBJ2-5 TRBV25-1 TGTGCCAGCAGTGAATTTCCCTGGGGGGAGACCCAGTACTTC CASSEFPWGETQYF
- few TRBJ2-7 TRBV20-1 TGCAGTGCCCTGCCAGGGATAGCGGCCTCAAGTGCGCAGTACTTC CSALPGIAASSAQYF
- few TRBJ1-3 TRBV12-3/TRBV12-4 TGTGCCACCGAGGTGGACACCATATATTTT CATEVDTIYF
TRBD2 - TRBJ2-1 TRBV7-6 TGTGCCAGCAGCCCCCCGGGACTAGAAAAATACAATGAGCAGTTCTTC CASSPPGLEKYNEQFF
TRBD2 once TRBJ2-2 TRBV2 TGTGCCAGCGGGACTAGCGGGAGCCCACCCGGGGAGCTGTTTTTT CASGTSGSPPGELFF
TRBD1 many TRBJ2-2 TRBV7-9 TGTGCCAGCAGCCCGGACAGGGGGTTCACCGGGGAGCTGTTTTTT CASSPDRGFTGELFF
TRBD2 - TRBJ2-2 TRBV28 TGTGCCAGCAGGACCCTCCGGTCGGGAGGGTTAGGCGGGGAGCTGTTTTTT CASRTLRSGGLGGELFF
TRBD1 - TRBJ2-7 TRBV29-1 TGCAGCGTGGCACAGGGGATCTACGAGCAGTACTTC CSVAQGIYEQYF
- few TRBJ2-7 TRBV7-6 TGTGCCAGCAGCTTTAGCGGTGGAGTCTACGAGCAGTACTTC CASSFSGGVYEQYF
- few TRBJ2-1 TRBV18 TGTGCCAGCTCACCCAACGCCGGGAGCGGGTACAATGAGCAGTTCTTC CASSPNAGSGYNEQFF
TRBD2 - TRBJ2-1 TRBV20-1 TGCAGTGCTAGAGGTACAGCGGGGGGTACGGGTGAGCAGTTCTTC CSARGTAGGTGEQFF
TRBD2 - TRBJ2-7 TRBV7-9 TGTGCCAGCAGCCCTCGTCCGTCGACTAGCGGCTACGAGCAGTACTTC CASSPRPSTSGYEQYF
- many TRBJ1-4 TRBV5-1 TGCGCCAGCAGCTTGGAGGGGGGGGCTTTCGAAAAACTGTTTTTT CASSLEGGAFEKLFF
- - TRBJ2-5 TRBV12-3/TRBV12-4 TGTGCCAGCAGTTTCAGGCAGGCACAAGAGACCCAGTACTTC CASSFRQAQETQYF
TRBD2 - TRBJ2-3 TRBV20-1 TGCAGTGCTAGTCCCATTGCTAGCGGGAGGACCACAGATACGCAGTATTTT CSASPIASGRTTDTQYF
- few TRBJ1-2 TRBV7-6 TGTGCCAGCAGTTACCAGGGTGGAGGAGGCTACACCTTC CASSYQGGGGYTF
TRBD1 few TRBJ1-3 TRBV11-2 TGTGCCAGCAGCTTAGGGACAGGGAGTTTTTCTGGAAACACCATATATTTT CASSLGTGSFSGNTIYF
TRBD2 - TRBJ2-3 TRBV20-1 TGCAGTGCTAGGTCCGGGGGGACCGCTCGAACAGATACGCAGTATTTT CSARSGGTARTDTQYF
- few TRBJ2-5 TRBV7-9 TGTGCCAGCAGACACTACCCGGACCCTAAAGAGACCCAGTACTTC CASRHYPDPKETQYF
TRBD1 - TRBJ2-1 TRBV5-5 TGTGCCAGCAGCTTCTACCCGACAGGGCCAATTAAGTATGAGCAGTTCTTC CASSFYPTGPIKYEQFF
TRBD1 few TRBJ2-7 TRBV23-1 TGCGCCAGCAACCGGGACAGGGACCACGAGCAGTACTTC CASNRDRDHEQYF
- few TRBJ1-1 TRBV20-1 TGCAGTGCTAGAGATGTCGTAGGGCCTGGGGCTTTCTTT CSARDVVGPGAFF